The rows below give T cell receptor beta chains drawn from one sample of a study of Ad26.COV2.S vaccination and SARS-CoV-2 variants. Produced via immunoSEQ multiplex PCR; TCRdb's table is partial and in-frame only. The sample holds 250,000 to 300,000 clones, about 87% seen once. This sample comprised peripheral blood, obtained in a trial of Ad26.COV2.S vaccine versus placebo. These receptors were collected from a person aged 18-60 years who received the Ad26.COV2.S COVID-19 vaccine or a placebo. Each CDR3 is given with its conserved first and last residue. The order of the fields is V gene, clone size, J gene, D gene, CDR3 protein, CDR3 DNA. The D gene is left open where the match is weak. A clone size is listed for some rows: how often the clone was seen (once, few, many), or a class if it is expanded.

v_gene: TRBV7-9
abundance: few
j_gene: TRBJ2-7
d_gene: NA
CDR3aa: CASSPYGRPDYEQYF
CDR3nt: TGTGCCAGCAGCCCCTACGGGCGACCCGACTACGAGCAGTACTTC

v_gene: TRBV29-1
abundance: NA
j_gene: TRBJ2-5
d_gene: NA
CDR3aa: CSVEATWEETQYF
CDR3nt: TGCAGCGTTGAGGCGACATGGGAGGAGACCCAGTACTTC

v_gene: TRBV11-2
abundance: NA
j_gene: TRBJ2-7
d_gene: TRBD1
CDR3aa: CASSPRTGAYEQYF
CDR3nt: TGTGCCAGCAGCCCTCGGACAGGGGCCTACGAGCAGTACTTC

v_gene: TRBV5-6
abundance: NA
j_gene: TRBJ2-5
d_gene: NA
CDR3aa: CASSVLGPETQYF
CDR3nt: TGTGCCAGCAGCGTTTTAGGGCCGGAGACCCAGTACTTC

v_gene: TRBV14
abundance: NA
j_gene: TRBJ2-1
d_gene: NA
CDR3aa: CASSQVRGKPGNEQFF
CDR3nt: TGTGCCAGCAGCCAAGTCCGGGGGAAGCCAGGCAATGAGCAGTTCTTC

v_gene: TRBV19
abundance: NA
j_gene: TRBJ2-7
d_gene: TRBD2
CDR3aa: CASAARGAYEQYF
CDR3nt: TGTGCCAGTGCGGCGCGGGGGGCCTACGAGCAGTACTTC

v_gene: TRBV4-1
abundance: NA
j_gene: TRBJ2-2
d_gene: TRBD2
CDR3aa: CASSQDLLAGTSTGELFF
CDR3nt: TGCGCCAGCAGCCAAGACCTACTAGCGGGAACGAGCACCGGGGAGCTGTTTTTT

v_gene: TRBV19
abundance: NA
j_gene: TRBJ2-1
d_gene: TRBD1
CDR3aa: CASSIPGQGANEQFF
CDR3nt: TGTGCCAGTAGTATACCGGGACAGGGAGCCAATGAGCAGTTCTTC

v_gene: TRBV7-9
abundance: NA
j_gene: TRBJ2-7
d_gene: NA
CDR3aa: CASSLSGFHEQYF
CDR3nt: TGTGCCAGCAGCTTAAGTGGGTTCCACGAGCAGTACTTC

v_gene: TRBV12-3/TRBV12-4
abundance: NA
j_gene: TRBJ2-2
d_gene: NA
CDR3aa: CASRLANTGELFF
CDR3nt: TGTGCCAGCAGACTAGCGAACACCGGGGAGCTGTTTTTT

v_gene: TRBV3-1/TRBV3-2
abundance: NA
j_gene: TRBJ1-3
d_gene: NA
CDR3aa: CASSQNPGYRAGNTIYF
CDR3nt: TGTGCCAGCAGCCAGAATCCGGGTTATAGAGCTGGAAACACCATATATTTT

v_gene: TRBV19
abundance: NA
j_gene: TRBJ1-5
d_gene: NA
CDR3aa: CASHGGAASNQPQHF
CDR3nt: TGTGCCAGTCACGGGGGAGCTGCTAGCAATCAGCCCCAGCATTTT

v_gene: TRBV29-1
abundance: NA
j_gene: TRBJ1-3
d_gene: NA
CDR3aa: CSVEGGNTIYF
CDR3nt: TGCAGCGTTGAAGGAGGAAACACCATATATTTT

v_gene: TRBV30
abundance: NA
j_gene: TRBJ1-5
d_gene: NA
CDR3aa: CAWSGTPTSLGGNQPQHF
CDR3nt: TGTGCCTGGTCCGGGACACCTACCTCCCTAGGGGGGAATCAGCCCCAGCATTTT

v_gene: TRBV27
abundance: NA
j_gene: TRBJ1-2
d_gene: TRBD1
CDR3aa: CASSLSGQGRTYGYTF
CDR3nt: TGTGCCAGCAGTTTATCGGGACAGGGGCGGACCTATGGCTACACCTTC

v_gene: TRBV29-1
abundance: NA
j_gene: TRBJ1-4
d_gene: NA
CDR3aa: CSVEGMGEKLFF
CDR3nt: TGCAGCGTTGAAGGGATGGGCGAAAAACTGTTTTTT

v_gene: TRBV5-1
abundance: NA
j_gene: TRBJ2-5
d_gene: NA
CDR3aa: CASSLARETQYF
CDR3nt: TGCGCCAGCAGCTTGGCCCGGGAGACCCAGTACTTC

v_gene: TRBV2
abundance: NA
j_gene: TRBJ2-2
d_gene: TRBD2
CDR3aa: CASSGASGLTGELFF
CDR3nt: TGTGCCAGCAGTGGGGCTAGCGGTCTCACCGGGGAGCTGTTTTTT

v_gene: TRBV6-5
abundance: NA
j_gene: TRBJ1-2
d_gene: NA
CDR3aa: CASSYSRGLGYTF
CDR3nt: TGTGCCAGCAGTTACTCAAGGGGACTCGGCTACACCTTC

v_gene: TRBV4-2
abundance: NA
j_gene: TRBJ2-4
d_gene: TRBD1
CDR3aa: CASSHKDRDSKNIQYF
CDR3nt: TGTGCCAGCAGCCACAAGGACCGGGACAGTAAAAACATTCAGTACTTC

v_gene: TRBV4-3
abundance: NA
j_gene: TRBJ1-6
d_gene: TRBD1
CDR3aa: CASSREGGQGLTNSPLHF
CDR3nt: TGCGCCAGCAGCCGAGAGGGTGGACAGGGTCTCACGAATTCACCCCTCCACTTT

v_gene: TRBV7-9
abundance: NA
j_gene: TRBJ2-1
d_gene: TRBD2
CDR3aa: CASSLREGRNEQFF
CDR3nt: TGTGCCAGCAGCTTGCGGGAGGGCCGCAATGAGCAGTTCTTC

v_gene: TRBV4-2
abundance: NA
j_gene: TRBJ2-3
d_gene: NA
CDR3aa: CASSQPGAGTDTQYF
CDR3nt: TGTGCCAGCAGCCAACCCGGGGCGGGCACAGATACGCAGTATTTT

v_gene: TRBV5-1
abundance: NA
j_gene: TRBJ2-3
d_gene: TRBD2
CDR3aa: CASSLGLAGGTDTQYF
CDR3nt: TGCGCCAGCAGCTTGGGACTAGCGGGGGGCACAGATACGCAGTATTTT

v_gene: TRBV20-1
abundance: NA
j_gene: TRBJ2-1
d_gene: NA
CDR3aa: CSASNGQEYNEQFF
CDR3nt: TGCAGTGCTAGTAACGGGCAGGAGTACAATGAGCAGTTCTTC

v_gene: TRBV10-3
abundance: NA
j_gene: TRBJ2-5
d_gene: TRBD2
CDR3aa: CAIRAGTSAETQYF
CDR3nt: TGTGCCATCAGAGCCGGGACTAGCGCGGAGACCCAGTACTTC

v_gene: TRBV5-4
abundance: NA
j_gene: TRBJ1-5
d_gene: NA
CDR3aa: CASSLGVGQPQHF
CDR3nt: TGTGCCAGCAGCTTAGGGGTAGGTCAGCCCCAGCATTTT

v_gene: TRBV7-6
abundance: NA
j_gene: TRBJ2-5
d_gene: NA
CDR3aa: CASSRTEEVGEETQYF
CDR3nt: TGTGCCAGCAGCCGGACCGAGGAGGTGGGAGAAGAGACCCAGTACTTC

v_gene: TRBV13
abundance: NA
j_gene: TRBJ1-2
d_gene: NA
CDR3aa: CASSDSRAGTYGYTF
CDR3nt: TGTGCCAGCAGCGATAGTAGAGCAGGGACCTATGGCTACACCTTC

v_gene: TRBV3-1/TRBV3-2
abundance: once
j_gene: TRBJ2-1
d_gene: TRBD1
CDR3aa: CASSQGDSGQGSGEQFF
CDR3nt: TGTGCCAGCAGCCAAGGAGATTCAGGACAGGGGTCGGGTGAGCAGTTCTTC

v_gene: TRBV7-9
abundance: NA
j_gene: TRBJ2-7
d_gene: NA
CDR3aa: CASSPLIGGDYEQYF
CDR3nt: TGTGCCAGCAGCCCCCTTATCGGTGGTGACTACGAGCAGTACTTC

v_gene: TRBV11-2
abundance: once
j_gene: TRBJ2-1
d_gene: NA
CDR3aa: CASSKEYNEQFF
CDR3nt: TGTGCCAGCAGCAAAGAGTACAATGAGCAGTTCTTC

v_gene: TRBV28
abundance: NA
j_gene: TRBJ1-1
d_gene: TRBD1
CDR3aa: CASSPPQGADTEAFF
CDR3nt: TGTGCCAGCAGTCCCCCTCAGGGGGCCGATACTGAAGCTTTCTTT

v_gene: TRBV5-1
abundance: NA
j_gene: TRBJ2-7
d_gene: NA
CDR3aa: CASSLGSRGGREQYF
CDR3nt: TGCGCCAGCAGCTTGGGGTCCAGGGGGGGCCGCGAGCAGTACTTC

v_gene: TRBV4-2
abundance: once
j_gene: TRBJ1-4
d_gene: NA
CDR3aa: CASSQVPRRGEKLFF
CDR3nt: TGTGCCAGCAGCCAAGTTCCTCGGAGGGGTGAAAAACTGTTTTTT

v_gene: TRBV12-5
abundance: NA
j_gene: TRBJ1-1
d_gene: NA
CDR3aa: CASGLVLLGYTEAFF
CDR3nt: TGTGCTAGTGGTTTGGTATTATTGGGGTACACTGAAGCTTTCTTT

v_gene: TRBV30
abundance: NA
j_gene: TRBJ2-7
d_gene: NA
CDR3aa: CAWSVSVGYEQYF
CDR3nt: TGTGCCTGGAGTGTATCGGTGGGGTACGAGCAGTACTTC

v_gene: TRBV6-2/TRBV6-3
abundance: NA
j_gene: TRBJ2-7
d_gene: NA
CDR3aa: CASSYKATSYEQYF
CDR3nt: TGTGCCAGCAGTTACAAGGCCACCTCCTACGAGCAGTACTTC

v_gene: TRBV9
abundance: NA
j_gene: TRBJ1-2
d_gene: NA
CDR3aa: CASSVDRDVGGYTF
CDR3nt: TGTGCCAGCAGCGTAGACAGGGACGTTGGTGGCTACACCTTC

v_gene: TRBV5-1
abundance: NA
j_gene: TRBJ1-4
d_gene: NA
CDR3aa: CASSPVRANEKLFF
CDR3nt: TGCGCCAGCAGCCCAGTAAGGGCTAATGAAAAACTGTTTTTT

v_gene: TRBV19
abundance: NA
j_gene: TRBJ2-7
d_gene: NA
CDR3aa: CAAGRVGGGYEQYF
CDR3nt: TGTGCAGCAGGACGAGTTGGGGGAGGCTACGAGCAGTACTTC

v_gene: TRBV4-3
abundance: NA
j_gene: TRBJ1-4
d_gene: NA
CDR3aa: CASSQWGASNEKLFF
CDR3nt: TGCGCCAGCAGCCAGTGGGGGGCCTCTAATGAAAAACTGTTTTTT

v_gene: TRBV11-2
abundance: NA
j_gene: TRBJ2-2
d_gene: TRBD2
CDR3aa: CAMGTRIGGELFF
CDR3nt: TGTGCCATGGGGACTAGAATTGGCGGGGAGCTGTTTTTT

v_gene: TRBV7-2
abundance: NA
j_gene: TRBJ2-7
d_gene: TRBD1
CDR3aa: CASSLGQGAYEQYF
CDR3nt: TGTGCCAGCAGCTTGGGACAGGGGGCCTACGAGCAGTACTTC

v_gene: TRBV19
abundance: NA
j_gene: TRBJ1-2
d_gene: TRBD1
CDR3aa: CASSVTGNYGYTF
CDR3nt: TGTGCCAGTAGTGTGACAGGGAACTATGGCTACACCTTC